The clone carrying this TCR beta chain has a handful of counts. Its target is not known. Some clones are missing from TCRdb's copy, which holds only in-frame ones; the method was immunoSEQ multiplex PCR. Among some 140,000 clones listed, about 90% were seen once. The source of the sample is a study of graft-versus-host responses after intestinal transplantation. Study overall: Induction using anti-thymocyte globulin, followed by tacrolimus and steroids for two to three years, was given to all recipients. Study-level points and caveats: Some GvH clones appeared in ileal mucosa or blood before recipient bone marrow.

Here the sequenced sample was unstimulated CD4+ T cells sorted from spleen or lymph node cells, taken before intestinal transplant. This receptor was identified in a human donor who received an intestinal transplant.

CDR3 in amino acids: CASSLARNTEAFF. CDR3 nucleotide sequence: TGTGCCAGCAGCTTAGCCAGGAACACTGAAGCTTTCTTT. The V call is TRBV7-6, the J call TRBJ1-1; D ambiguous. The CDR3 is 13 residues long. Trimming cost V 0 bases and J 1 base, with 3 bases left between them. Germline loops: CDR1 SGHVS, CDR2 FNYEAQ.